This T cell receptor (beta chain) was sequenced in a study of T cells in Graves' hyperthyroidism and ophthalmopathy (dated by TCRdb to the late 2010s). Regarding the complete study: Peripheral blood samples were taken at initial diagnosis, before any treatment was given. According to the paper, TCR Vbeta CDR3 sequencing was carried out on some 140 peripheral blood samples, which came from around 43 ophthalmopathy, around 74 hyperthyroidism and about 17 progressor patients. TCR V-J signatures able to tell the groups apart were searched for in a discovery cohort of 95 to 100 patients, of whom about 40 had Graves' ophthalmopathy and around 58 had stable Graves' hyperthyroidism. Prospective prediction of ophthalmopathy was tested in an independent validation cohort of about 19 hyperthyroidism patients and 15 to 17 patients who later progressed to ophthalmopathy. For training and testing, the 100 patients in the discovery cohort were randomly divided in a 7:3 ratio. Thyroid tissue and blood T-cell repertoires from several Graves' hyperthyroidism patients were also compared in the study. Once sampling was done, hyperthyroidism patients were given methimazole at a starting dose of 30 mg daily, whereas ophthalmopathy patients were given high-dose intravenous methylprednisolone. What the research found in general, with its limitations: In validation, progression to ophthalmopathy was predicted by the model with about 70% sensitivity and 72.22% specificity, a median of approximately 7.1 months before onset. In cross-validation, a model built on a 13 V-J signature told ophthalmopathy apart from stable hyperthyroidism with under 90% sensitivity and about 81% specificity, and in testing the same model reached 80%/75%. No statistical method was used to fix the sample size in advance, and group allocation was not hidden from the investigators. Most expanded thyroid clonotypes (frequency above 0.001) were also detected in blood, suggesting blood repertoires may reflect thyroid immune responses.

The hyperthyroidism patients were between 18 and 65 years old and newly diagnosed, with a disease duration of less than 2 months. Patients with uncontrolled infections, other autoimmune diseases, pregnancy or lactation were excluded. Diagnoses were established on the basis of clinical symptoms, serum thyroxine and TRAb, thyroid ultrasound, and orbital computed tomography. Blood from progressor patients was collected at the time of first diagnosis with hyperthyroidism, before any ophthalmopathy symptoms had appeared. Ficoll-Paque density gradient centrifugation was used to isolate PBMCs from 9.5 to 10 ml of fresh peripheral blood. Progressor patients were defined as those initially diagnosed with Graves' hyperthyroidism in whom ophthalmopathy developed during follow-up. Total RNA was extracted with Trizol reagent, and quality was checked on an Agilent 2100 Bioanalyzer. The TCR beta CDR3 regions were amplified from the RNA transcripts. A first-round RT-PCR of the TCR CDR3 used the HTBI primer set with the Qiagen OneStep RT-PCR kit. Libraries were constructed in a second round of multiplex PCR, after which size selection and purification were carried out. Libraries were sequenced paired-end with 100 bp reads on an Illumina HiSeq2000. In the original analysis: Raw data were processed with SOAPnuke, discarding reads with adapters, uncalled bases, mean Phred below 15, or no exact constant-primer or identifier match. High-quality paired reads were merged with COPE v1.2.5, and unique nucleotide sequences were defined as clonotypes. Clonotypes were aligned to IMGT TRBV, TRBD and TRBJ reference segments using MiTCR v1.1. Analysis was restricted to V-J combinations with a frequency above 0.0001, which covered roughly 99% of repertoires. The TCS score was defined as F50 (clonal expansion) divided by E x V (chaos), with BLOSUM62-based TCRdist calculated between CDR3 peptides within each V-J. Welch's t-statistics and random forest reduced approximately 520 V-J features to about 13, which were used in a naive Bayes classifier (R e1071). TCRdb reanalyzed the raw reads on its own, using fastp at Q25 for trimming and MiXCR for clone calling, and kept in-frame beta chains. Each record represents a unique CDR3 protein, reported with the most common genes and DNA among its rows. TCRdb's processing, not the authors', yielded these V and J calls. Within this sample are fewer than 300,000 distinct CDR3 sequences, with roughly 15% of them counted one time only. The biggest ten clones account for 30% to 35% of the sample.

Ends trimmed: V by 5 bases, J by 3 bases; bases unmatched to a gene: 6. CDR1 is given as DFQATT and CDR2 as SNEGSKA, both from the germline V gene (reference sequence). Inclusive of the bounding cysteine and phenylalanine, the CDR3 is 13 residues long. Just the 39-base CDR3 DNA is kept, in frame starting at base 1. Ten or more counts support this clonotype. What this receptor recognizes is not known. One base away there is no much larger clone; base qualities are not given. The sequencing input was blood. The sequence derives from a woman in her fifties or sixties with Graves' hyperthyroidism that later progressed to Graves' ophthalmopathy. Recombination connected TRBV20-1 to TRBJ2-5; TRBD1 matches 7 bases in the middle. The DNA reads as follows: TGCAGTGCTGTCCGGGGACAGAAAGAGACCCAGTACTTC. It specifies CSAVRGQKETQYF.